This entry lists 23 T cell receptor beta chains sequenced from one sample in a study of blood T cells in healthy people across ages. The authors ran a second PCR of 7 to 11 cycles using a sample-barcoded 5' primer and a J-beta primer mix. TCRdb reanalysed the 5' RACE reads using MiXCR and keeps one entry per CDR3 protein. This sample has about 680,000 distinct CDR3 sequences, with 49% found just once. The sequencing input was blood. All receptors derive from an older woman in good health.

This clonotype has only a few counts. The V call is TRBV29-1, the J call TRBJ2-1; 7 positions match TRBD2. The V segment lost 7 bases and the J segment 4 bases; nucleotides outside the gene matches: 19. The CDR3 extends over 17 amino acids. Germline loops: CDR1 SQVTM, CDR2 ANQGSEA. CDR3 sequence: CSARGKTLGEGYNEQFF. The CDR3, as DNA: TGCAGCGCACGGGGGAAGACTTTGGGGGAGGGGTACAATGAGCAGTTCTTC.

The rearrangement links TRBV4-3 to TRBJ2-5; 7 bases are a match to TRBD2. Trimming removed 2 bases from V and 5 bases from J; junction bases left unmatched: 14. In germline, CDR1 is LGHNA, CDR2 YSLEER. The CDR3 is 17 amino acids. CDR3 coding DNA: TGCGCCAGCAGCCAAAGGGACCGGGGAGGGGATGGGGAGACCCAGTACTTC. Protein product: CASSQRDRGGDGETQYF.

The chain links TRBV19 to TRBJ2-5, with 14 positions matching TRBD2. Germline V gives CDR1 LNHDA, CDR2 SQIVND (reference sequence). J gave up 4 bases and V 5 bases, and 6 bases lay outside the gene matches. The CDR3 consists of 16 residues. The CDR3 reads CASSHGLAGGTETQYF. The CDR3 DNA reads TGTGCCAGTAGTCACGGACTAGCGGGAGGCACAGAGACCCAGTACTTC.

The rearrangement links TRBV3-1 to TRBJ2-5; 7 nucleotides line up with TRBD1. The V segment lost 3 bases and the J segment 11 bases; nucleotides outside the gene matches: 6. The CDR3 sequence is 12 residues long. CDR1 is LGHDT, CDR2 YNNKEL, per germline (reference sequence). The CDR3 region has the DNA TGTGCCAGCAGCCAGAGGGACAGCCAACAGTACTTC. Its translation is CASSQRDSQQYF.

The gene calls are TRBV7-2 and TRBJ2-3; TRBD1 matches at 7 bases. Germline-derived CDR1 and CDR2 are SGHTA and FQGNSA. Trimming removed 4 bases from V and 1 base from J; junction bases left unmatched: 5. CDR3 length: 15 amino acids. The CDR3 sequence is CASSYGDSRTDTQYF. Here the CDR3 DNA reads TGTGCCAGCAGCTACGGGGACAGCCGCACAGATACGCAGTATTTT.

The CDR3 nucleotides read TGTGCCAGCCACCCCAGCAAGATCTATAGCAATCAGCCCCAGCATTTT. Amino acids: CASHPSKIYSNQPQHF. This chain uses TRBV6-2 or TRBV6-3 with TRBJ1-5, with D uncertain. Germline CDR1 reads MNHEY; CDR2 reads SVGEGT. V lost 8 bases to trimming and J lost 0 bases, with 17 bases between them. The length of the CDR3 is 16 residues.

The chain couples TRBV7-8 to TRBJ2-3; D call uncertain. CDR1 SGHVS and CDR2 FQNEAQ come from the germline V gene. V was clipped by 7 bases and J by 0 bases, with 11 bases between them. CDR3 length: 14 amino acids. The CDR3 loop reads CASTPWPSTDTQYF. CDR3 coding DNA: TGTGCCAGCACCCCATGGCCTAGCACAGATACGCAGTATTTT.

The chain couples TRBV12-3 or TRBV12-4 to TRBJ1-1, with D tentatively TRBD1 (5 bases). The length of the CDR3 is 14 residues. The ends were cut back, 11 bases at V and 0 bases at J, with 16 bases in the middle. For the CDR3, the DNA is TGTGCCGGTCGGACGGGGGGTATGAACACTGAAGCTTTCTTT. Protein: CAGRTGGMNTEAFF.

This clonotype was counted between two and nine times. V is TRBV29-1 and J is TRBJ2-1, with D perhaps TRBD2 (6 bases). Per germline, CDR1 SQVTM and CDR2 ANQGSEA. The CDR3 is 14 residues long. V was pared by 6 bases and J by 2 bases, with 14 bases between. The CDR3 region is CSVAQRAAYNEQFF. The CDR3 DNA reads TGCAGCGTCGCCCAGCGGGCAGCCTACAATGAGCAGTTCTTC.

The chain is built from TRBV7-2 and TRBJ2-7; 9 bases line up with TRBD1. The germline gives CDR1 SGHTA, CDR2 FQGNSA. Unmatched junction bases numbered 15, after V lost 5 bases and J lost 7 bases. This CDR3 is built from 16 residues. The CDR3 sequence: CASSPRQGVRGNEQYF. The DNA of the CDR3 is TGTGCCAGCAGCCCCAGACAGGGGGTAAGAGGAAATGAGCAGTACTTC.

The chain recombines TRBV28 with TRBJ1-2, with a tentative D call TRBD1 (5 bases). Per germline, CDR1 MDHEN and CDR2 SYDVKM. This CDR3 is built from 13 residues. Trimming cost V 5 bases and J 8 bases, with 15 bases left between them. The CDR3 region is CASSVLGGSGYTF. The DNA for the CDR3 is TGTGCCAGCAGTGTACTCGGGGGGAGCGGCTACACCTTC.

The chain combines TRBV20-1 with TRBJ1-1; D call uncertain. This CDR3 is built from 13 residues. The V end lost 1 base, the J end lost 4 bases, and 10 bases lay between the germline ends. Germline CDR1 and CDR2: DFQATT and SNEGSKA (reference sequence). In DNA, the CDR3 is TGCAGTGCTAGAGGGGATTGGACCACTGAAGCTTTCTTT. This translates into CSARGDWTTEAFF.

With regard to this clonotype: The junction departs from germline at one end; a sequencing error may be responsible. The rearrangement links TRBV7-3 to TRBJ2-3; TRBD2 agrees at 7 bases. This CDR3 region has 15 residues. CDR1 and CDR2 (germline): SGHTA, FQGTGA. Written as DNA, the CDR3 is TGTGCCTGCAGCCCGGGCAGCGGGAACACAGATACGCAGTATTTT. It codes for CACSPGSGNTDTQYF.

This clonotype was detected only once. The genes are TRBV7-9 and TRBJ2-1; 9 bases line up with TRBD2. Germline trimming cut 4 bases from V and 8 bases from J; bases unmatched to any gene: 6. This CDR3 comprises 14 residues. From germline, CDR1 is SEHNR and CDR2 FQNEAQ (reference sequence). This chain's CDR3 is CASSYLAGDDEQFF. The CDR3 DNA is TGTGCCAGCAGCTATTTAGCGGGAGATGATGAGCAGTTCTTC.

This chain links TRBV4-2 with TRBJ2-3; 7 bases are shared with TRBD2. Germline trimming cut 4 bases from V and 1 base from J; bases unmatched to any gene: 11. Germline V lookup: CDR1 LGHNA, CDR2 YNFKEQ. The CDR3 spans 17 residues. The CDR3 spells CASSLSQQRDGTDTQYF. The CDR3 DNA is TGTGCCAGCAGCCTCTCCCAACAGCGGGACGGCACAGATACGCAGTATTTT.

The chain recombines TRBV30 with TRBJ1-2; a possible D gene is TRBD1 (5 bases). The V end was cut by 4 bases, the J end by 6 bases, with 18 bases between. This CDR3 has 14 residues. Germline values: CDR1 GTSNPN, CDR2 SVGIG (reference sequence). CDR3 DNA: TGTGCCTGGATTGCGGAATGGACAAACCATGGCTACACCTTC. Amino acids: CAWIAEWTNHGYTF. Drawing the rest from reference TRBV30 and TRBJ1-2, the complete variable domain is SQTIHQWPATLVQPVGSPLSLECTVEGTSNPNLYWYRQAAGRGLQLLFYSVGIGQISSEVPQNLSASRPQDRQFILSSKKLLLSDSGFYLCAWIAEWTNHGYTFGSGTRLTVV.

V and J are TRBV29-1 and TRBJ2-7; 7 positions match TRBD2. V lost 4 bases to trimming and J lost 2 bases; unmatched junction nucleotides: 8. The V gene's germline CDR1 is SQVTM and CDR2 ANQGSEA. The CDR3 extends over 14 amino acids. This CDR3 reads CSVVWGGLTYEQYF. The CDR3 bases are TGCAGCGTTGTATGGGGAGGGCTAACCTACGAGCAGTACTTC.

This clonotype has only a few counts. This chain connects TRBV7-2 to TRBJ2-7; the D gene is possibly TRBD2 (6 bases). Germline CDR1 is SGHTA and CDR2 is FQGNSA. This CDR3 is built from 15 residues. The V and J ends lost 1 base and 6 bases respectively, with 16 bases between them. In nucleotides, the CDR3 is TGTGCCAGCAGCTTAGGCTCAGCGGGCCGCGGCGAGCAGTACTTC. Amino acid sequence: CASSLGSAGRGEQYF.

The chain's CDR3 is CAWSVAGTTGYTF. The CDR3 DNA is TGTGCCTGGAGTGTCGCCGGGACAACAGGCTACACCTTC. The chain joins TRBV30 to TRBJ1-2, with a tentative D call TRBD1 (6 bases). Deletions cut 0 bases from V and 8 bases from J, with 13 bases between. The germline gives CDR1 GTSNPN, CDR2 SVGIG (reference sequence). The CDR3 has 13 amino acids.

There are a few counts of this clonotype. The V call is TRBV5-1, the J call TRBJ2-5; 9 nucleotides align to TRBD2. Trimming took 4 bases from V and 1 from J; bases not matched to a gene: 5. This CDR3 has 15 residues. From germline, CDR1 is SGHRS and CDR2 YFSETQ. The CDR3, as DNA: TGCGCCAGCAGCCCTAGCGGGAACATCCAAGAGACCCAGTACTTC. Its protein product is CASSPSGNIQETQYF. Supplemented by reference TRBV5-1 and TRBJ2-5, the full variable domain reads KAGVTQTPRYLIKTRGQQVTLSCSPISGHRSVSWYQQTPGQGLQFLFEYFSETQRNKGNFPGRFSGRQFSNSRSEMNVSTLELGDSALYLCASSPSGNIQETQYFGPGTRLLVL.

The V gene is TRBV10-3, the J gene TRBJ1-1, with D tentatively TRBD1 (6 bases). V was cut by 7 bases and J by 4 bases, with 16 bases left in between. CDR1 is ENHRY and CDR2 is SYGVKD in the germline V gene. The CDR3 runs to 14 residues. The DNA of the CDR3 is TGTGCCATCACCGAACAGGGAGGGGGCACTGAAGCTTTCTTT. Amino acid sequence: CAITEQGGGTEAFF.

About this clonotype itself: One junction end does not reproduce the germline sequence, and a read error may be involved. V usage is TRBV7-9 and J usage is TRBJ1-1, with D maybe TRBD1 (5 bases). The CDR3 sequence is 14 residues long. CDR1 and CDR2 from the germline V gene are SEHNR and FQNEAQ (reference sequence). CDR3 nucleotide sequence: TGTGCCAGCAGCTTCCTGGGGCCCAACACTGAGGCTTTCTTT. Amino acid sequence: CASSFLGPNTEAFF.

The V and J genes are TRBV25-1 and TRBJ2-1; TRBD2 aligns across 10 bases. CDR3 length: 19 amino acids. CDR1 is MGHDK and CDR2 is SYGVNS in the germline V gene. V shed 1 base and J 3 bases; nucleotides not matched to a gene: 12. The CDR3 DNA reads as TGTGCCAGCAGTGAATGGCAGGGACAGCGGGAGGGATACTACAATGAGCAGTTCTTC. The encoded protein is CASSEWQGQREGYYNEQFF. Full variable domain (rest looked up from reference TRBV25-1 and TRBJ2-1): EADIYQTPRYLVIGTGKKITLECSQTMGHDKMYWYQQDPGMELHLIHYSYGVNSTEKGDLSSESTVSRIRTEHFPLTLESARPSHTSQYLCASSEWQGQREGYYNEQFFGPGTRLTVL.